The 27 T cell receptor beta chains below all came from one sample that was sequenced in a study of Ad26.COV2.S vaccination and SARS-CoV-2 variants. TCRdb keeps only in-frame clones here, not all; method: immunoSEQ multiplex PCR. In the table there are 440,000 or so clones, approximately 92% of which are singletons. As for treatment: roughly 20 received Ad26.COV2.S at low or high dose, single or two shots; 5 received placebo; per-sample allocation not given. Sampling happened 63 days after the first vaccine or placebo injection. The sequences come from peripheral blood, collected in a trial of Ad26.COV2.S vaccine versus placebo. The source of these receptors is a person between 18 and 60 years old who received the Ad26.COV2.S COVID-19 vaccine or a placebo.

This clone came up a few times. The J gene is TRBJ2-7, the V gene TRBV7-2, with 14 bases fitting TRBD2. The CDR3 sequence is 18 residues long. Germline V gene data show CDR1 as SGHTA and CDR2 as FQGNSA. Trimming took 1 base from V and 0 from J; bases not matched to a gene: 5. Here the CDR3 DNA reads TGTGCCAGCAGCTTAGAGACTAGCGGGGGGGCCTACTCCTACGAGCAGTACTTC. Translating it yields CASSLETSGGAYSYEQYF.

The rearrangement links TRBV27 to TRBJ2-1, with D uncertain. The CDR3 has 11 residues. The ends were cut back, 8 bases at V and 8 bases at J, with 10 bases in the middle. Per germline, CDR1 MNHEY and CDR2 SMNVEV (reference sequence). CDR3 sequence: CASLSFDEQFF. As DNA, the CDR3 is TGTGCCAGCCTCTCATTTGATGAGCAGTTCTTC.

This chain uses TRBV6-2 or TRBV6-3 with TRBJ2-7; TRBD1 matches at 9 bases. The CDR3 totals 15 residues. Germline V gene sequence: CDR1 MNHEY, CDR2 SVGEGT. After removal of 5 bases from V and 3 bases from J, the junction contained 8 bases not matched to a gene. The CDR3 region is CASSDTGTGSYEQYF. CDR3 coding DNA: TGTGCCAGCAGTGACACCGGGACAGGGAGCTACGAGCAGTACTTC.

The genes are TRBV10-2 and TRBJ2-7; D not resolved. V was pared by 2 bases and J by 7 bases, with 9 bases between. The CDR3 is 12 amino acids. Germline loops: CDR1 WSHSY, CDR2 SAAADI. In DNA form, the CDR3 reads TGCGCCAGCAGTGAGGGGCTATGGGAGCAGTACTTC. This encodes CASSEGLWEQYF.

The genes are TRBV9 and TRBJ1-3, with 7 bases that match TRBD1. Trimming at V came to 3 bases and at J to 3 bases, leaving 15 bases not matched to a gene. Germline CDR1 SGDLS, CDR2 YYNGEE. The CDR3 sequence is 18 residues long. In DNA, the CDR3 is TGTGCCAGCAGCGGTAGTCGAGGGACAGCCGATTTTGGAAACACCATATATTTT. Translating gives CASSGSRGTADFGNTIYF.

CDR3 nucleotides: TGTGCCAGCAGCTTGGCCTCGAAGGTCTCTGGAAACACCATATATTTT. Its translation: CASSLASKVSGNTIYF. V usage is TRBV5-4 and J usage is TRBJ1-3, with D uncertain. The V end was cut by 0 bases, the J end by 0 bases, with 10 bases between. CDR3 length: 16 residues. The germline CDR1 and CDR2 sequences are SGHNT and YYREEE (reference sequence).

The chain joins TRBV7-9 to TRBJ1-4, with D maybe TRBD1 (6 bases). This CDR3 region has 15 residues. Trimming took 5 bases from V and 8 from J, leaving 18 bases between them. Germline CDR1 reads SEHNR; CDR2 reads FQNEAQ (reference sequence). Here the CDR3 DNA reads TGTGCCAGCAGCCCACCTGCGGGGGCGGAAGAAAAACTGTTTTTT. It translates to CASSPPAGAEEKLFF.

This rearrangement joins TRBV7-8 to TRBJ1-1; D ambiguous. Germline loops: CDR1 SGHVS, CDR2 FQNEAQ. This CDR3 is 12 amino acids long. V lost 5 bases to trimming and J lost 0 bases, with 4 bases between them. This CDR3 is CASSHMNTEAFF. The CDR3 nucleotides are TGTGCCAGCAGCCACATGAACACTGAAGCTTTCTTT.

The chain recombines TRBV30 with TRBJ2-7; 11 positions agree with TRBD1. J was trimmed by 6 bases and V by 5 bases; bases with no gene match: 6. The CDR3 spans 13 residues. The V gene's germline CDR1 is GTSNPN and CDR2 SVGIG (reference sequence). In DNA form, the CDR3 reads TGTGCCTGGGGACAGGGGGCGAGGAGCGAGCAGTACTTC. Protein: CAWGQGARSEQYF.

V is TRBV5-1 and J is TRBJ2-5; D is perhaps TRBD1 (6 bases). Trimming cost V 4 bases and J 3 bases, with 13 bases left between them. The CDR3 runs to 14 residues. Per the germline V gene, CDR1 is SGHRS and CDR2 is YFSETQ. The CDR3 DNA sequence: TGCGCCAGCAGCACGTCAGGACAGAAAGAGACCCAGTACTTC. It specifies CASSTSGQKETQYF.

The rearrangement links TRBV27 to TRBJ1-1, with unresolved D. CDR3 size: 14 residues. Trimming pared 2 bases from V and 1 base from J, leaving 8 bases between. Germline V CDR1 and CDR2: MNHEY, SMNVEV (reference sequence). As DNA, the CDR3 is TGTGCCAGCAGTTTAACACGGAAGAACACTGAAGCTTTCTTT. It specifies CASSLTRKNTEAFF.

CDR3 sequence (DNA): TGTGCCATAAAGTCTCAGGGGTCCGGGGAGCTGTTTTTT. It specifies CAIKSQGSGELFF. This chain connects TRBV10-3 to TRBJ2-2; D may be TRBD1 (6 bases). The germline V gene has CDR1 ENHRY and CDR2 SYGVKD. Deletions cut 9 bases from V and 6 bases from J, with 14 bases between. The CDR3 runs 13 residues.

The chain links TRBV7-9 to TRBJ2-7; 9 bases match TRBD2. The CDR3 totals 14 residues. With V trimmed by 5 bases and J by 2 bases, 4 bases remained unmatched. Germline CDR1 reads SEHNR; CDR2 reads FQNEAQ (reference sequence). The CDR3 loop reads CASSPSGVPYEQYF. CDR3 nucleotide sequence: TGTGCCAGCAGCCCTAGCGGGGTCCCCTACGAGCAGTACTTC.

DNA for the CDR3: TGTGCCAGCAGCCGTTGGGGGGAGGGAGAGACCCAGTACTTC. It yields the protein CASSRWGEGETQYF. The gene calls are TRBV9 and TRBJ2-5; the match to TRBD2 covers 7 bases. Trimming took 4 bases from V and 4 from J; bases not matched to a gene: 7. The germline V gene encodes CDR1 SGDLS and CDR2 YYNGEE. There are 14 residues in the CDR3.

The DNA of the CDR3 is TGTGCCAGCAGCTTAGCTGGGTGGACAGATACGCAGTATTTT. Translating it yields CASSLAGWTDTQYF. This chain joins TRBV11-2 and TRBJ2-3; D not certain. Germline-derived CDR1 and CDR2 are SGHAT and FQNNGV. The CDR3 has 14 residues. V was pared by 1 base and J by 3 bases, with 8 bases between.

The chain combines TRBV6-2 or TRBV6-3 with TRBJ2-1; tentative D call: TRBD1 (5 bases). V lost 5 bases and J lost 9, with 8 bases in between. The CDR3 loop spans 11 amino acids. The germline CDR1 and CDR2 sequences are MNHEY and SVGEGT. DNA of the CDR3: TGTGCCAGCAGTCGGACAAGTGAGCAGTTCTTC. Translation gives CASSRTSEQFF.

The gene calls are TRBV19 and TRBJ1-2; the match to TRBD1 covers 8 bases. After removal of 4 bases from V and 0 bases from J, the junction contained 10 bases not matched to a gene. The CDR3 is 17 residues long. Germline V gene sequence: CDR1 LNHDA, CDR2 SQIVND (reference sequence). The CDR3: CASSTTTTGGANYGYTF. The CDR3 DNA sequence: TGTGCCAGTAGTACGACGACCACAGGGGGAGCTAACTATGGCTACACCTTC.

The V call is TRBV29-1, the J call TRBJ2-3; 7 bases align to TRBD2. The CDR3 is 15 amino acids. Germline V lookup: CDR1 SQVTM, CDR2 ANQGSEA. After removal of 5 bases from V and 8 bases from J, the junction contained 16 bases not matched to a gene. The CDR3 sequence is CSVREVLAVRGTQYF. The DNA for the CDR3 is TGCAGCGTTAGGGAGGTGCTAGCGGTGCGGGGTACGCAGTATTTT.

This clone is a singleton in its sample. This chain uses TRBV12-3 or TRBV12-4 with TRBJ1-6, with unresolved D. The CDR3 is 12 amino acids. Trimming pared 3 bases from V and 5 bases from J, leaving 2 bases between. The CDR3 loop is CASSFNNSPLHF. In DNA, the CDR3 is TGTGCCAGCAGTTTTAATAATTCACCCCTCCACTTT.

This chain connects TRBV18 to TRBJ1-4, with unresolved D. This CDR3 comprises 15 residues. In germline, CDR1 is KGHSH, CDR2 LQKENI. V shed 3 bases and J shed 4 bases, with 12 bases lying between them. The DNA of the CDR3 is TGTGCCAGCTCACCTGTTTATGGGGATAATGAAAAACTGTTTTTT. Its translation is CASSPVYGDNEKLFF.

The chain has TRBV19 and TRBJ2-1; D may be TRBD1 or TRBD2 (5 bases each). CDR1 and CDR2 (germline): LNHDA, SQIVND (reference sequence). The V gene lost 4 bases and the J gene lost 0 bases, with 7 bases spanning the gap. The CDR3 contains 14 residues. This CDR3 reads CASSRGNSYNEQFF. The DNA of the CDR3 is TGTGCCAGTAGTAGGGGGAACTCCTACAATGAGCAGTTCTTC. Looking up the rest from reference TRBV19 and TRBJ2-1 gives the full variable domain: DGGITQSPKYLFRKEGQNVTLSCEQNLNHDAMYWYRQDPGQGLRLIYYSQIVNDFQKGDIAEGYSVSREKKESFPLTVTSAQKNPTAFYLCASSRGNSYNEQFFGPGTRLTVL.

This chain joins TRBV19 and TRBJ2-3, with D uncertain. CDR1 LNHDA and CDR2 SQIVND come from the germline V gene (reference sequence). The CDR3 covers 13 residues. Trimming shortened V by 1 base and J by 6 bases, and 8 bases separated the two germline ends. The CDR3 is CASSIVGTDTQYF. CDR3 DNA sequence: TGTGCCAGTAGTATAGTAGGAACGGATACGCAGTATTTT.

The V and J genes are TRBV5-6 and TRBJ2-5; no definite D call. Germline V gene lookup returns CDR1 SGHDT and CDR2 YYEEEE. Trimming removed 2 bases from V and 4 bases from J, with 9 bases in between. This CDR3 region has 13 residues. CDR3 sequence reads: CASSFYEAETQYF. In DNA, the CDR3 is TGTGCCAGCAGCTTCTACGAGGCAGAGACCCAGTACTTC.

The chain has TRBV7-8 and TRBJ2-4; D might be TRBD2 (5 bases). CDR3 length equals 16 residues. CDR1 and CDR2 from the germline V gene are SGHVS and FQNEAQ. The ends were cut back, 3 bases at V and 1 base at J, with 13 bases in the middle. Here the CDR3 reads CASSFSRDLAKNIQYF. The CDR3 region has the DNA TGTGCCAGCAGCTTCTCGAGGGATCTGGCCAAAAACATTCAGTACTTC.

This chain links TRBV12-3 or TRBV12-4 with TRBJ1-2, with D hard to call. Trimming took 5 bases from V and 6 from J, leaving 4 bases between them. This CDR3 region has 10 residues. CDR3 region: CASSMNGYTF. The CDR3 bases are TGTGCCAGCAGTATGAATGGCTACACCTTC.

This chain joins TRBV4-1 and TRBJ2-7, with a possible D match to TRBD2 (5 bases). CDR1 MGHRA and CDR2 YSYEKL come from the germline V gene. The CDR3 runs 15 residues. V dropped 1 base and J dropped 7 bases, with 17 bases sitting between them. CDR3 loop: CASSQAPPGVGEQYF. CDR3 in DNA: TGCGCCAGCAGCCAAGCCCCACCCGGGGTCGGTGAGCAGTACTTC.

The chain couples TRBV18 to TRBJ2-5; D unresolved. V gave up 5 bases and J gave up 5 bases, with 12 bases separating them. Germline V gives CDR1 KGHSH, CDR2 LQKENI. This CDR3 is built from 13 residues. CDR3 sequence reads: CASSELQGETQYF. In DNA, the CDR3 is TGTGCCAGCTCAGAGCTACAAGGGGAGACCCAGTACTTC.